This paragraph covers one T cell receptor beta chain sequence. The antigen is unknown. Via MiXCR, TCRdb re-called the reads, giving one row per CDR3 protein. The data contain 450,000 to 550,000 distinct CDR3 sequences, under 55% of them singletons. The data were taken from a study of T cell repertoires in cytomegalovirus infection. The CDR3 totals 13 residues. Germline loops: CDR1 SNHLY, CDR2 FYNNEI. V lost 8 bases and J 1 base, leaving 10 bases between the germline ends. The genes are TRBV2 and TRBJ2-3; tentative D call: TRBD2 (5 bases). This sequence was found in a human donor in good health (CMV status not recorded). Some clones in this sample may be carry-over from other donors' samples. The material was cultured PBMCs, obtained from culture after CMV antigen stimulation. The CDR3 nucleotides are TGTGCCAGCCGGAGGCGGCGCACAGATACGCAGTATTTT. Protein sequence: CASRRRRTDTQYF.